The entry below gives a single T cell receptor beta chain sequence along with its context. Its cognate antigen is unknown. This sample was taken from a study of cytomegalovirus exposure and HLA in healthy donors. Study findings and constraints: In an earlier analysis, productive rearrangement rates for most beta V segments clustered near 87% or 30%. TCR beta chain V- and J-gene trimming was linked, in a later analysis, to a missense variant in DCLRE1C.

PCR employed 60 Vbeta and 13 Jbeta primers. Profiled with immunoSEQ multiplex PCR; TCRdb holds only in-frame clones, not every one. The sample contains some 160,000 clones, roughly 79% of which appear only once. This clonotype was obtained from a woman in her thirties or forties in good health and CMV-seropositive. The sequenced material came from PBMCs.

The CDR3 reads CASSQGSSAGSPLHF. CDR3 DNA: TGCGCCAGCAGCCAAGGAAGCAGTGCGGGTTCACCCCTCCACTTT. This sequence joins TRBV4-1 and TRBJ1-6; D is ambiguous. The V gene's germline CDR1 is MGHRA and CDR2 YSYEKL. CDR3 length: 15 residues. V dropped 1 base and J dropped 9 bases, with 13 bases sitting between them.